There are a few counts of the clone carrying this T cell receptor beta chain. The PCR made use of 60 Vbeta and 13 Jbeta primers. Sequencing was performed with immunoSEQ multiplex PCR; in TCRdb, only in-frame clones are kept and a portion is missing. This table holds about 93,000 clones, roughly 77% found once. The data belong to a study of cytomegalovirus exposure and HLA in healthy donors. V lost 0 bases to trimming and J lost 0 bases, with 14 bases between them. This CDR3 is built from 17 residues. Per the germline V gene, CDR1 is ENHRY and CDR2 is SYGVKD. Sequenced input: PBMCs. This TCR was sampled from a man aged 25-45 years in good health and CMV-seronegative. J is TRBJ1-1 and V is TRBV10-3; TRBD1 is a possible D gene (5 bases). The CDR3 DNA reads as TGTGCCATCAGTGAGTCGGGGCGGGGCCGCTTGAACACTGAAGCTTTCTTT. This encodes CAISESGRGRLNTEAFF.